The rows below give T cell receptor beta chains drawn from one sample of a study of T cells after yellow fever vaccination. A single record per CDR3 protein comes from TCRdb applying MiXCR to the 5' RACE reads. The table records 96,000 or so distinct CDR3 sequences, 8% to 10% of them present only once. Sequencing was performed on CD8+ T cells not binding an NS4B(214-222) dextramer, sorted from PBMCs, taken approximately 15 days after the first yellow fever vaccination. Every receptor here comes from a man younger than 35 who received the YFV17D yellow fever vaccine. The CDR3 runs from the conserved cysteine through the conserved F or W. Fields, in order: D gene, clone size, J gene, V gene, CDR3 DNA, CDR3 protein. The D gene is left open where the match is weak. The size entry is marked missing in some rows and otherwise reads once, few, many or a size class.

>TRBD1|-|TRBJ1-2|TRBV20-1
TGCAGTGCTAGAGACGAATTTACAGGGGCCTCTATCTATGGCTACACCTTC
CSARDEFTGASIYGYTF
>-|-|TRBJ2-7|TRBV6-1
TGTGCCCTAAGCGAGCAGTACTTC
CALSEQYF
>-|few|TRBJ1-2|TRBV5-6
TGTGCCAGCAGCTGGGGGTCGGCTAGTGGCTACACCTTC
CASSWGSASGYTF
>-|-|TRBJ2-7|TRBV5-5
TGTGCCAGCAGCTTCTCTAAGACAGATATCTACGAGCAGTACTTC
CASSFSKTDIYEQYF
>TRBD1|few|TRBJ2-3|TRBV11-2
TGTGCCAGCACACAGGGGGCTGATACGCAGTATTTT
CASTQGADTQYF
>TRBD1|-|TRBJ2-7|TRBV7-2
TGTGCCAGTCAAAGGTTCGGGACAGACTCCTACGAGCAGTACTTC
CASQRFGTDSYEQYF
>-|few|TRBJ2-7|TRBV27
TGTGCCAGCACCCCTATGGCAGGGCGGTCCTACGAGCAGTACTTC
CASTPMAGRSYEQYF
>TRBD1|few|TRBJ2-5|TRBV15
TGTGCCACCAGCAGAGATTCAGGGGGCGCCGGGGAGACCCAGTACTTC
CATSRDSGGAGETQYF
>TRBD2|-|TRBJ2-3|TRBV12-3/TRBV12-4
TGTGCCAGCAGAAAAGAACTAGCGGGGGGAGGTGATACGCAGTATTTT
CASRKELAGGGDTQYF
>-|many|TRBJ1-6|TRBV4-3
TGCGCCAGCAGCCAAGATGGCCTAGGAAATTCACCCCTCCACTTT
CASSQDGLGNSPLHF
>-|-|TRBJ2-2|TRBV5-4
TGTGCCAGCAGCTGGGCCTGGGAGACCGGGGAGCTGTTTTTT
CASSWAWETGELFF
>-|few|TRBJ1-1|TRBV4-1
TGCGCCAGCAGCCAAGTAGAGTACACTGAAGCTTTCTTT
CASSQVEYTEAFF
>-|few|TRBJ2-1|TRBV11-2
TGTGCCAGCAGCTTAGATCTGGGGCCGAGCTCCTACAATGAGCAGTTCTTC
CASSLDLGPSSYNEQFF
>-|few|TRBJ2-1|TRBV4-1
TGCGCCAGCAGCCCGAGGGGTGAGGTATGGGATGAGCAGTTCTTC
CASSPRGEVWDEQFF
>-|few|TRBJ1-6|TRBV4-3
TGCGCCAGCAGCCAGCAGGATAGTAATTCACCCCTCCACTTT
CASSQQDSNSPLHF
>TRBD2|-|TRBJ2-5|TRBV9
TGTGCCAGCAGCGTAGTCGGGGGGGCCGTAGAGACCCAGTACTTC
CASSVVGGAVETQYF
>TRBD2|few|TRBJ2-5|TRBV2
TGTGCCATCCACCGCGGGGCTAGCGGAGGGACCCAGTACTTC
CAIHRGASGGTQYF
>-|few|TRBJ2-1|TRBV2
TGTGGTCAACGGCTACGGGGAAATGAGCAGTTCTTC
CGQRLRGNEQFF
>-|few|TRBJ1-1|TRBV7-8
TGTGCCAGCAGCCTAGGCGAGGGGAAGAACACTGAAGCTTTCTTT
CASSLGEGKNTEAFF
>-|-|TRBJ2-1|TRBV10-3
TGTGCCAGTGGTGACACTCTCATCTACAATGAGCAGTTCTTC
CASGDTLIYNEQFF
>-|few|TRBJ2-5|TRBV27
TGTGCCAGCAGTACGGGCCGCCTGGAGACCCAGTACTTC
CASSTGRLETQYF
>-|-|TRBJ2-3|TRBV29-1
TGCAGCGTTGAATATGAGACGGGCACAGATACGCAGTATTTT
CSVEYETGTDTQYF
>TRBD1|-|TRBJ1-5|TRBV27
TGTGCCAGCAGCGGACTAGGGACAGGGCACTATCAGCCCCAGCATTTT
CASSGLGTGHYQPQHF
>TRBD2|-|TRBJ2-5|TRBV12-3/TRBV12-4
TGTGCCAGCAGTAAGGGTGCGGGAGGGGGGTACGGAGAGACCCAGTACTTC
CASSKGAGGGYGETQYF
>TRBD2|-|TRBJ2-1|TRBV27
TGTGCCAGCAGCTGGCGGGGGGGGGCGGTTGAGCAGTTCTTC
CASSWRGGAVEQFF
>TRBD1|-|TRBJ2-1|TRBV6-2/TRBV6-3
TGTGCCAGCAGTGGCGACAGGGAGTTGCAAGAGCAGTTCTTC
CASSGDRELQEQFF
>-|-|TRBJ2-7|TRBV6-2/TRBV6-3
TGTGCCAGCAAGGGCGGGCAAGCCTACGAGCAGTACTTC
CASKGGQAYEQYF
>-|few|TRBJ2-4|TRBV6-2/TRBV6-3
TGTGCCAGCAGTTACCTCTTGGACCCAGGAGAAGGACTAGCCAAAAACATTCAGTACTTC
CASSYLLDPGEGLAKNIQYF
>-|few|TRBJ1-3|TRBV7-2
TGTGCCAGCAGCTCGGGTGGAAACACCATATATTTT
CASSSGGNTIYF
>-|-|TRBJ2-2|TRBV7-2
TGTGCCAGCATCAACCCCATCTACACCGGGGAGCTGTTTTTT
CASINPIYTGELFF
>TRBD2|-|TRBJ2-1|TRBV4-1
TGCGCCAGCAGCCAAGAGGGGTTGAGCGGGGAGTGGTTCTTC
CASSQEGLSGEWFF
>-|-|TRBJ1-6|TRBV5-5
TGTGCCAGCAGCTTCCCGGGACGGGGTAATTCACCCCTCCACTTT
CASSFPGRGNSPLHF
>-|-|TRBJ2-3|TRBV7-6
TGTGCCAGCAGCTTACTTCGGGGGTCCGGCACAGATACGCAGTATTTT
CASSLLRGSGTDTQYF
>-|-|TRBJ2-1|TRBV29-1
TGCAGCGTTGTTCCCCAAACCAATGAGCAGTTCTTC
CSVVPQTNEQFF
>TRBD1|few|TRBJ1-2|TRBV10-3
TGTGCCGTCAGACAGGGCGCTAACTATGGCTACACCTTC
CAVRQGANYGYTF
>-|-|TRBJ2-5|TRBV12-3/TRBV12-4
TGTGCCAGCAGTCCGGGGGCTGGGGGCGGAGAGACCCAGTACTTC
CASSPGAGGGETQYF
>-|few|TRBJ1-2|TRBV12-3/TRBV12-4
TGTGCCAGCAGTCCCGGGACGGTCGGCTACACCTTC
CASSPGTVGYTF
>TRBD1|-|TRBJ2-3|TRBV29-1
TGCAGCGTCACGCCGGGACAGGGGGCAGATACGCAGTATTTT
CSVTPGQGADTQYF
>-|few|TRBJ2-3|TRBV20-1
TGCAGTGCTAGAGCCCCGGCGAGGACAGATACGCAGTATTTT
CSARAPARTDTQYF
>TRBD1|-|TRBJ2-5|TRBV4-1
TGCGCCAGCAGCGAAGCGGACAGGAATCAAGAGACCCAGTACTTC
CASSEADRNQETQYF
>-|-|TRBJ2-7|TRBV4-3
TGCGCCAGCAGTCCTGGACCGGGGAAAACCTCCTACGAGCAGTACTTC
CASSPGPGKTSYEQYF
>-|few|TRBJ1-2|TRBV7-2
TGTGCCAGCAGCCCAGAGGGGTTTAACTATGGCTACACCTTC
CASSPEGFNYGYTF
>TRBD1|-|TRBJ1-1|TRBV27
TGTGCCAGCTTCAGGGGGGCCGAAGCTTTCTTT
CASFRGAEAFF
>TRBD1|-|TRBJ1-1|TRBV20-1
TGCAGTGCTACAGGACAGGGGGGATTTGGTGACACTGAAGCTTTCTTT
CSATGQGGFGDTEAFF
>-|few|TRBJ1-1|TRBV5-1
TGCGCCAGCAGTCCAGGGCTGGACACTGAAGCTTTCTTT
CASSPGLDTEAFF
>TRBD1|few|TRBJ1-6|TRBV20-1
TGCAGTGCTAGAGAAGGACAGGGAGGATATAATTCACCCCTCCACTTT
CSAREGQGGYNSPLHF
>-|-|TRBJ2-3|TRBV7-2
TGTGCCAGCAGCAGACCCGCGTGGGTAGATACGCAGTATTTT
CASSRPAWVDTQYF
>TRBD2|many|TRBJ2-1|TRBV2
TGTGCCAGCAGTGACCCAGCGGGGGCTAACAATGAGCAGTTCTTC
CASSDPAGANNEQFF
>-|-|TRBJ1-1|TRBV6-5
TGTGCCAGTTCTAAAGGGTGGATAGCTTTCTTT
CASSKGWIAFF
>-|-|TRBJ1-5|TRBV20-1
TGCAGTGCTAGAGAGGGCAGCGGTCAGCCCCAGCATTTT
CSAREGSGQPQHF
>-|few|TRBJ1-1|TRBV10-3
TGTGCCATCAGTGAGTCTGTCGCGCTGAACACTGAAGCTTTCTTT
CAISESVALNTEAFF
>TRBD1|many|TRBJ1-2|TRBV11-2
TGTGCCAGCAGCTCTCCGGGACAGGGCCTCTATGGCTACACCTTC
CASSSPGQGLYGYTF